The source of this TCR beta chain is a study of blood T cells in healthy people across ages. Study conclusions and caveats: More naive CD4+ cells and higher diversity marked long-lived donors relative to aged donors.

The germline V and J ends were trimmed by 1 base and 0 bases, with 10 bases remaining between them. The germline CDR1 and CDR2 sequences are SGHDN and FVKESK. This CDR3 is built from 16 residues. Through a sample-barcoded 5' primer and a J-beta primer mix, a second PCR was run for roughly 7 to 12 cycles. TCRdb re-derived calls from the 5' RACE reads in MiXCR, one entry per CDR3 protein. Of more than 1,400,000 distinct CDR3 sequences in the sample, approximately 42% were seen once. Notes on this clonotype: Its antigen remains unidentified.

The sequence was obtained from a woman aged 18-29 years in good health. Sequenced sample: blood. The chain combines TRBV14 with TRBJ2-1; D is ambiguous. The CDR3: CASSQVVHSSYNEQFF. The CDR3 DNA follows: TGTGCCAGCAGCCAAGTTGTGCATAGCTCCTACAATGAGCAGTTCTTC.